These 22 T cell receptor beta chains share one sample of origin, sequenced in a study of T cells after yellow fever vaccination. Each CDR3 protein gets one entry after TCRdb re-called the 5' RACE reads with MiXCR. The sample lists just over 300,000 distinct CDR3 sequences; 3.6% were seen once. The material sequenced was PBMCs, taken on the day of the yellow fever booster vaccination. Receptors originate from a man younger than 35 who received the YFV17D yellow fever vaccine.

This clonotype was counted a few times. The V call is TRBV18, the J call TRBJ2-2; D gene ambiguous. Germline CDR1 and CDR2: KGHSH and LQKENI. This CDR3 comprises 12 residues. V was clipped by 1 base and J by 13 bases, with 10 bases between them. CDR3 nucleotide sequence: TGTGCCAGCTCACCACTTCTCAAGGGGCTGTTTTTT. It translates to CASSPLLKGLFF.

The rearrangement joins TRBV7-2 to TRBJ2-4; no reliable D call. Germline CDR1 SGHTA, CDR2 FQGNSA. This CDR3 contains 13 residues. The V end was cut by 1 base, the J end by 5 bases, with 6 bases between. CDR3 bases: TGTGCCAGCAGCTTAGACCAGGAAAACATTCAGTACTTC. This translates into CASSLDQENIQYF.

This clonotype was seen ten or more times. The chain combines TRBV10-1 with TRBJ2-1; 9 bases are a match to TRBD1. J was trimmed by 6 bases and V by 5 bases; bases with no gene match: 2. The CDR3 contains 13 residues. Per the germline V gene, CDR1 is WNHNN and CDR2 is SYGVQD (reference sequence). CDR3 region: CASSMGQGNEQFF. DNA of the CDR3: TGCGCCAGCAGTATGGGACAGGGCAATGAGCAGTTCTTC.

This clonotype was seen repeatedly, ten times or more. This rearrangement joins TRBV4-3 to TRBJ2-3, with 12 positions matching TRBD2. This CDR3 contains 17 residues. CDR1 is LGHNA and CDR2 is YSLEER in the germline V gene. Losses at the gene ends were 0 bases for V and 7 bases for J; bases not matched to a gene: 8. The CDR3 DNA reads TGCGCCAGCAGCCAAGATTGGGCTAGCGGGGGGGGAAATACGCAGTATTTT. It encodes CASSQDWASGGGNTQYF.

The rearrangement links TRBV7-9 to TRBJ2-7, with 7 bases matching TRBD1. This CDR3 region has 15 residues. The V gene's germline CDR1 is SEHNR and CDR2 FQNEAQ (reference sequence). Trimming took 5 bases from V and 1 from J; bases not matched to a gene: 8. The CDR3 DNA sequence: TGTGCCAGCAGCCATACAGGGGTTGATTCCTACGAGCAGTACTTC. This codes for CASSHTGVDSYEQYF.

This clonotype was found a few times. The chain has TRBV29-1 and TRBJ1-1; the D is unclear. The ends were cut back, 3 bases at V and 0 bases at J, with 11 bases in the middle. CDR1 is SQVTM and CDR2 is ANQGSEA in the germline V gene. CDR3 length: 14 amino acids. In DNA, the CDR3 is TGCAGCGTTGACACGGAACGAATGAACACTGAAGCTTTCTTT. Protein sequence: CSVDTERMNTEAFF.

The chain carries TRBV7-2 and TRBJ1-2, with a weak D call TRBD1 (5 bases). Looked up from germline, CDR1 is SGHTA and CDR2 is FQGNSA. Trimming took off 3 bases at V and 8 bases at J, with 16 bases between the two ends. The CDR3 length is 14 residues. The CDR3, as DNA: TGTGCCAGCAGCTTTACTGGCACAGGATCCGGCTACACCTTC. Protein: CASSFTGTGSGYTF.

This clonotype was seen ten or more times. The chain employs TRBV4-2 and TRBJ2-7, with TRBD2 matching 12 bases. This CDR3 has 15 residues. V shed 6 bases and J 7 bases; nucleotides not matched to a gene: 10. Germline V gene sequence: CDR1 LGHNA, CDR2 YNFKEQ. The CDR3 protein is CASRELAGGEREQYF. The DNA for the CDR3 is TGTGCCAGCAGAGAACTAGCGGGGGGCGAGAGGGAGCAGTACTTC.

At least ten counts were recorded for this clonotype. The chain has TRBV4-1 and TRBJ2-7; 10 bases map to TRBD1. Germline CDR1 and CDR2: MGHRA and YSYEKL. J gave up 3 bases and V 1 base, and 9 bases lay outside the gene matches. This CDR3 is built from 17 residues. The CDR3 sequence: CASSQVVVRDRGYEQYF. CDR3 sequence (DNA): TGCGCCAGCAGCCAAGTAGTAGTTAGGGACAGGGGCTACGAGCAGTACTTC.

Here the CDR3 DNA reads TGTGCCAGCAGCCCACCCTCGACAGTTCTAGGTGGCTACACCTTC. It encodes CASSPPSTVLGGYTF. The chain joins TRBV7-2 to TRBJ1-2, with a tentative D call TRBD1 (5 bases). Germline loops: CDR1 SGHTA, CDR2 FQGNSA. This CDR3 is 15 amino acids long. V was clipped by 5 bases and J by 7 bases, with 20 bases between them.

Many counts were recorded for this clonotype. The rearrangement joins TRBV5-1 to TRBJ2-2, with TRBD2 identical over 9 bases. The CDR3 is 15 residues long. Trimming cost V 4 bases and J 4 bases; bases outside gene matches: 5. Germline-derived CDR1 and CDR2 are SGHRS and YFSETQ. The CDR3 loop is CASSDVSGGTGELFF. The DNA of the CDR3 is TGCGCCAGCAGCGATGTTAGCGGGGGCACCGGGGAGCTGTTTTTT.

This clonotype was seen a few times. A much larger clonotype is one base distant, so this may be a read error. V gene TRBV4-3 combines with J gene TRBJ2-1; D possibly uses TRBD1 or TRBD2 (5 bases each). From germline, CDR1 is LGHNA and CDR2 YSLEER. The CDR3 loop spans 16 amino acids. CDR3 DNA: TGCGCCAGCAGCCAAGATGAAGGGACGGCATACACTGAGCAGTTCTTC. This gives the protein CASSQDEGTAYTEQFF.

Ten or more counts support this clonotype. Compared with germline, one end of the junction differs, possibly owing to a read error. V usage is TRBV7-2 and J usage is TRBJ1-4; the D gene is possibly TRBD1 (6 bases). The CDR3 contains 13 residues. Germline assignment: CDR1 SGHTA and CDR2 FQGNSA. The CDR3 loop reads CASSSGHNGKLFF. In nucleotides, the CDR3 is TGTGCCAGCAGCTCGGGACATAATGGAAAACTGTTTTTT.

The rearrangement joins TRBV30 to TRBJ1-5, with a possible D match to TRBD1 (6 bases). Between the trimmed V and J ends, which lost 5 bases and 9 bases, there was a span of 20 bases. Germline-derived CDR1 and CDR2 are GTSNPN and SVGIG (reference sequence). This CDR3 has 14 amino acids. This chain's CDR3 is CAWDVQGLGGPQHF. CDR3 DNA sequence: TGTGCCTGGGACGTACAGGGCCTTGGGGGGCCCCAGCATTTT.

This clonotype was picked up many times. The chain recombines TRBV12-5 with TRBJ1-1; no clear D gene. Germline V gives CDR1 LGHNT, CDR2 FRNRAP. V lost 3 bases, J lost 1 base, and 3 bases lay in between. The CDR3 runs 12 residues. CDR3 sequence: CASGLENTEAFF. In DNA, the CDR3 is TGTGCTAGTGGTTTAGAGAACACTGAAGCTTTCTTT.

The chain links TRBV9 to TRBJ2-3, with D perhaps assigned TRBD1 or TRBD2 (5 bases each). CDR3 size: 17 residues. The V end lost 0 bases, the J end lost 0 bases, and 14 bases lay between the germline ends. The germline CDR1 and CDR2 sequences are SGDLS and YYNGEE. The CDR3 loop is CASSVAITGASTDTQYF. CDR3 DNA sequence: TGTGCCAGCAGCGTAGCGATAACCGGGGCCAGCACAGATACGCAGTATTTT.

This chain connects TRBV29-1 to TRBJ2-7, with 7 bases lining up with TRBD2. Trimming took 4 bases from V and 3 from J; bases not matched to a gene: 12. The CDR3 loop spans 15 amino acids. Looked up from germline, CDR1 is SQVTM and CDR2 is ANQGSEA. CDR3 sequence: CSVVPAGNENYEQYF. Written as DNA, the CDR3 is TGCAGCGTTGTTCCAGCGGGGAACGAAAACTACGAGCAGTACTTC.

This clonotype was detected ten times or more. The rearrangement links TRBV20-1 to TRBJ2-5, with 7 bases matching TRBD2. The germline CDR1 and CDR2 sequences are DFQATT and SNEGSKA (reference sequence). The CDR3 length is 13 residues. J lost 7 bases, V lost 2 bases, and 7 bases had no gene match. In DNA, the CDR3 is TGCAGTGCTAGACCTAGCGGCGAGGGGACCCAGTACTTC. Its protein is CSARPSGEGTQYF.

This clonotype was detected ten times or more. The rearrangement links TRBV27 to TRBJ1-2; perhaps TRBD1 as D (6 bases). Looked up from germline, CDR1 is MNHEY and CDR2 is SMNVEV (reference sequence). The CDR3 consists of 12 residues. The V gene lost 1 base and the J gene lost 8 bases, with 8 bases spanning the gap. The CDR3 sequence is CASSLYGGGYTF. DNA of the CDR3: TGTGCCAGCAGTTTATACGGGGGCGGCTACACCTTC.

This clonotype was counted at least ten times. The CDR3 nucleotides are TGTGCCAGCAGATCCCCGGGACAGAAAGCTTTCTTT. Its translation: CASRSPGQKAFF. The chain carries TRBV6-1 and TRBJ1-1, with 7 bases fitting TRBD1. The CDR3 spans 12 residues. Germline CDR1 is MNHNS and CDR2 is SASEGT. V trimming: 6 bases; J trimming: 9 bases; junction bases outside the gene matches: 7.

This clonotype came up a few times. J is TRBJ2-2 and V is TRBV14; TRBD1 aligns across 8 bases. CDR1 SGHDN and CDR2 FVKESK come from the germline V gene. V was clipped by 7 bases and J by 7 bases; unmatched bases: 5. This CDR3 comprises 13 residues. CDR3 nucleotides: TGTGCCAGCAACAGGGGGAGAAACGGGGAGCTGTTTTTT. This codes for CASNRGRNGELFF.

This clonotype was observed a few times. The chain uses TRBV6-2 or TRBV6-3 and TRBJ2-2, with 7 bases fitting TRBD1. The CDR3 covers 17 residues. Trimming removed 2 bases from V and 1 base from J; junction bases left unmatched: 7. From germline, CDR1 is MNHEY and CDR2 SVGEGT. For the CDR3, the DNA is TGTGCCAGCAGTTACCCGGTCAGGGGGATGAACACCGGGGAGCTGTTTTTT. Translated, it gives CASSYPVRGMNTGELFF.